The 5 T cell receptor beta chains listed next were all sequenced from one sample in a study of blood T cell repertoires in COVID-19. Libraries were prepared by immunoSEQ multiplex PCR; TCRdb keeps only in-frame clonotypes and omits some of them. The sample carries almost 400,000 clones, 70% to 90% recorded once. The sample was peripheral blood. The receptor set was obtained from a woman aged 60-75 years with COVID-19, enrolled during active disease.

The chain couples TRBV6-5 to TRBJ2-7; 9 bases are shared with TRBD1. Germline trimming cut 0 bases from V and 3 bases from J; bases unmatched to any gene: 3. CDR1 is MNHEY and CDR2 is SVGAGI in the germline V gene. CDR3 length: 15 residues. CDR3 sequence: CASSYSGTGNYEQYF. CDR3 nucleotides: TGTGCCAGCAGTTACTCCGGGACAGGGAACTACGAGCAGTACTTC.

The chain is built from TRBV10-2 and TRBJ2-1, with TRBD2 identical over 8 bases. The CDR3 is 15 amino acids. V shed 3 bases, J shed 4 bases, and the junction held 5 bases outside the gene matches. Germline CDR1 is WSHSY and CDR2 is SAAADI. This chain's CDR3 is CASSERGGGYNEQFF. The CDR3 bases are TGCGCCAGCAGTGAACGGGGGGGTGGATACAATGAGCAGTTCTTC.

V and J are TRBV5-1 and TRBJ1-6; 8 bases match TRBD1. Germline CDR1 SGHRS, CDR2 YFSETQ. V lost 5 bases to trimming and J lost 4 bases; unmatched junction nucleotides: 5. The CDR3 is made up of 15 amino acids. The CDR3 nucleotides are TGCGCCAGCAGGGGACAGGAGACATATAATTCACCCCTCCACTTT. Its translation: CASRGQETYNSPLHF.

The chain couples TRBV19 to TRBJ1-3; no firm D call. The V gene's germline CDR1 is LNHDA and CDR2 SQIVND (reference sequence). There are 15 residues in the CDR3. The V end was cut by 1 base, the J end by 0 bases, with 7 bases between. The chain's CDR3 is CASSIGRDSGNTIYF. In nucleotides, the CDR3 is TGTGCCAGTAGTATAGGCCGGGACTCTGGAAACACCATATATTTT.

The chain has TRBV28 and TRBJ1-4; a possible D gene is TRBD1 (6 bases). Germline-derived CDR1 and CDR2 are MDHEN and SYDVKM. V lost 8 bases and J lost 3, with 13 bases in between. The CDR3 runs to 14 residues. CDR3 DNA: TGTGCCAGCCGACAGGAGTCGGCTAATGAAAAACTGTTTTTT. This translates into CASRQESANEKLFF.